The 7 T cell receptor beta chains in this list originate from one sample, sequenced in a study of identical twins. TCRdb reprocessed the 5' RACE reads with MiXCR, giving one entry per CDR3 protein. The table records 650,000 to 750,000 distinct CDR3 sequences, about 20% of them present only once. This sample was also put to use in a study of T cells expressing NK-cell markers.

Sequenced sample: PBMCs. All receptors derive from a woman younger than 30 in good health.

This clonotype was found a few times. The J gene is TRBJ1-2, the V gene TRBV11-3; D ambiguous. V shed 5 bases and J shed 3 bases, with 16 bases lying between them. CDR1 is SGHNT, CDR2 YENEEA, per germline. The CDR3 covers 15 residues. CDR3 nucleotide sequence: TGTGCCAGCAGCCAAGGTGAGGGCCGGGACTATGGCTACACCTTC. It translates to CASSQGEGRDYGYTF. The whole variable domain, remainder taken from reference TRBV11-3 and TRBJ1-2, is EAGVVQSPRYKIIEKKQPVAFWCNPISGHNTLYWYLQNLGQGPELLIRYENEEAVDDSQLPKDRFSAERLKGVDSTLKIQPAELGDSAVYLCASSQGEGRDYGYTFGSGTRLTVV.

This clonotype has more than one count but fewer than ten. This chain connects TRBV10-3 to TRBJ2-3; D unclear. Germline CDR1 ENHRY, CDR2 SYGVKD. This CDR3 contains 12 residues. V was clipped by 0 bases and J by 6 bases, with 4 bases between them. The CDR3 bases are TGTGCCATCAGTGAGTCTGAGGATACGCAGTATTTT. Translation gives CAISESEDTQYF.

This clonotype was seen only a few times. This chain joins TRBV18 and TRBJ2-7, with D maybe TRBD1 (7 bases). This CDR3 is built from 14 residues. From germline, CDR1 is KGHSH and CDR2 LQKENI. V lost 1 base to trimming and J lost 6 bases, with 13 bases between them. This CDR3 reads CASSPLTGEVEQYF. The CDR3 DNA is TGTGCCAGCTCACCACTCACAGGGGAGGTCGAGCAGTACTTC.

The genes are TRBV20-1 and TRBJ2-3; TRBD2 is a possible D gene (7 bases). Looked up from germline, CDR1 is DFQATT and CDR2 is SNEGSKA (reference sequence). This CDR3 is built from 12 residues. Trimming cost V 5 bases and J 3 bases, with 9 bases left between them. CDR3 coding DNA: TGCAGTGCTGGGGGGGCGACAGATACGCAGTATTTT. As protein: CSAGGATDTQYF.

This clonotype came up a few times. This chain uses TRBV10-3 with TRBJ2-2; the D is unclear. The V end lost 7 bases, the J end lost 6 bases, and 21 bases lay between the germline ends. The CDR3 has 16 amino acids. Germline V gene sequence: CDR1 ENHRY, CDR2 SYGVKD. The chain's CDR3 is CAIKPDTRSMAGELFF. CDR3 in DNA: TGTGCCATCAAGCCAGACACAAGAAGTATGGCCGGGGAGCTGTTTTTT.

This clonotype was observed at least ten times. The junction shows a germline mismatch at one end, possibly a read error. The chain combines TRBV5-1 with TRBJ2-1, with 13 bases that match TRBD2. Germline loops: CDR1 SGHRS, CDR2 YFSETQ. This CDR3 region has 15 residues. The CDR3 DNA reads TGTGCCAGCAGCCTCGGACTAGCGGGAGACAATGAGCAGTTCTTC. Protein: CASSLGLAGDNEQFF.

The chain couples TRBV15 to TRBJ2-3, with 7 bases lining up with TRBD1. The trim removed 1 base at V and 2 bases at J, leaving 3 bases unmatched. The germline gives CDR1 LNHNV, CDR2 YYDKDF (reference sequence). There are 15 residues in the CDR3. CDR3 in DNA: TGTGCCACCAGCAGAGGGGACAGAAACACAGATACGCAGTATTTT. Its protein product is CATSRGDRNTDTQYF.